The rows below give T cell receptor beta chains drawn from one sample of a study of T-cell reconstitution after alpha-beta-depleted transplantation in children. TCRdb reprocessed the PCR reads with MiXCR, giving one entry per CDR3 protein. This sample has around 700,000 distinct CDR3 sequences, with over 10% found just once. Sequenced material: PBMCs, taken before TCRalphabeta/CD19-depleted stem cell transplant. The source of these receptors is a girl aged 2-10 years with congenital amegakaryocytic thrombocytopenia, due to receive a stem cell transplant. The CDR3 runs from the conserved cysteine through the conserved F or W. The D gene is left open where the match is weak. The size field is filled for only some rows; it gives once, few, many or a size class.

V gene: TRBV28; J gene: TRBJ2-1; clone size: many; D gene: TRBD2; CDR3 length: 15; CDR3 protein: CASRRTSGWYNEQFF; CDR3 DNA: TGTGCCAGCAGGCGAACTAGCGGGTGGTACAATGAGCAGTTCTTC
V gene: TRBV20-1; J gene: TRBJ2-1; clone size: many; D gene: TRBD2; CDR3 length: 13; CDR3 protein: CSATLAGVDEQFF; CDR3 DNA: TGCAGTGCGACACTAGCGGGAGTCGATGAGCAGTTCTTC
V gene: TRBV5-1; J gene: TRBJ2-5; clone size: many; D gene: -; CDR3 length: 14; CDR3 protein: CASSLALDSQTQYF; CDR3 DNA: TGCGCCAGCAGCTTGGCCTTAGACTCCCAGACCCAGTACTTC
V gene: TRBV5-1; J gene: TRBJ2-2; clone size: few; D gene: -; CDR3 length: 15; CDR3 protein: CASSLGQWNAGELFF; CDR3 DNA: TGCGCCAGCAGCTTGGGGCAATGGAATGCCGGGGAGCTGTTTTTT
V gene: TRBV5-1; J gene: TRBJ2-2; clone size: many; D gene: -; CDR3 length: 17; CDR3 protein: CASSLRHRTYETGELFF; CDR3 DNA: TGCGCCAGCAGCTTGCGCCACAGGACTTACGAAACCGGGGAGCTGTTTTTT
V gene: TRBV28; J gene: TRBJ1-2; clone size: -; D gene: -; CDR3 length: 14; CDR3 protein: CASSPVPGSGGYTF; CDR3 DNA: TGTGCCAGCAGTCCTGTTCCGGGATCGGGCGGCTACACCTTC
V gene: TRBV15; J gene: TRBJ2-2; clone size: few; D gene: -; CDR3 length: 15; CDR3 protein: CATSGRHRNTGELFF; CDR3 DNA: TGTGCCACCAGCGGGCGGCACAGGAACACCGGGGAGCTGTTTTTT
V gene: TRBV25-1; J gene: TRBJ2-7; clone size: many; D gene: TRBD2; CDR3 length: 17; CDR3 protein: CASSESTSGRGYYEQYF; CDR3 DNA: TGTGCCAGCAGTGAGAGTACTAGCGGGAGGGGATACTACGAGCAGTACTTC
V gene: TRBV11-1; J gene: TRBJ1-6; clone size: many; D gene: -; CDR3 length: 18; CDR3 protein: CASSLGWWESSYNSPLHF; CDR3 DNA: TGTGCCAGCAGCTTAGGTTGGTGGGAAAGCTCCTATAATTCACCCCTCCACTTT
V gene: TRBV30; J gene: TRBJ1-5; clone size: -; D gene: -; CDR3 length: 14; CDR3 protein: CAWSVTGSNQPQHF; CDR3 DNA: TGTGCCTGGAGTGTAACAGGGAGCAATCAGCCCCAGCATTTT
V gene: TRBV5-1; J gene: TRBJ1-1; clone size: many; D gene: -; CDR3 length: 15; CDR3 protein: CASSLEVGMNTEAFF; CDR3 DNA: TGCGCCAGCAGCTTGGAGGTAGGGATGAACACTGAAGCTTTCTTT
V gene: TRBV5-1; J gene: TRBJ2-1; clone size: few; D gene: -; CDR3 length: 17; CDR3 protein: CASSPPPPSRSYNEQFF; CDR3 DNA: TGCGCCAGCAGCCCACCGCCCCCAAGTCGGTCCTACAATGAGCAGTTCTTC
V gene: TRBV5-1; J gene: TRBJ1-1; clone size: few; D gene: TRBD1; CDR3 length: 15; CDR3 protein: CASSLWTGANTEAFF; CDR3 DNA: TGCGCCAGCAGCTTATGGACAGGGGCGAACACTGAAGCTTTCTTT
V gene: TRBV20-1; J gene: TRBJ2-5; clone size: -; D gene: TRBD1; CDR3 length: 16; CDR3 protein: CSARLLLSGQEETQYF; CDR3 DNA: TGCAGTGCTAGGCTACTTTTGTCCGGACAGGAAGAGACCCAGTACTTC
V gene: TRBV10-3; J gene: TRBJ2-2; clone size: many; D gene: -; CDR3 length: 14; CDR3 protein: CAISPGLNTGELFF; CDR3 DNA: TGTGCCATCAGTCCGGGACTCAACACCGGGGAGCTGTTTTTT
V gene: TRBV4-2; J gene: TRBJ2-1; clone size: many; D gene: TRBD2; CDR3 length: 18; CDR3 protein: CASSQYAGLAGVVDEQFF; CDR3 DNA: TGTGCCAGCAGCCAATATGCCGGACTAGCGGGAGTTGTGGATGAGCAGTTCTTC
V gene: TRBV6-6; J gene: TRBJ1-4; clone size: -; D gene: -; CDR3 length: 13; CDR3 protein: CASMTAANEKLFF; CDR3 DNA: TGTGCCAGCATGACAGCGGCTAATGAAAAACTGTTTTTT
V gene: TRBV7-9; J gene: TRBJ2-5; clone size: many; D gene: -; CDR3 length: 15; CDR3 protein: CASSLGRERQETQYF; CDR3 DNA: TGTGCCAGCAGCTTAGGCCGGGAAAGACAAGAGACCCAGTACTTC
V gene: TRBV27; J gene: TRBJ2-3; clone size: many; D gene: -; CDR3 length: 17; CDR3 protein: CASSPLDISSALDTQYF; CDR3 DNA: TGTGCCAGCAGTCCCTTGGACATCTCGTCGGCACTTGATACGCAGTATTTT
V gene: TRBV19; J gene: TRBJ1-1; clone size: few; D gene: -; CDR3 length: 12; CDR3 protein: CASSVGTSSAFF; CDR3 DNA: TGTGCCAGTAGCGTTGGAACCTCTTCGGCTTTCTTT
V gene: TRBV5-1; J gene: TRBJ2-7; clone size: few; D gene: -; CDR3 length: 14; CDR3 protein: CASSPGLKGFEQYF; CDR3 DNA: TGCGCCAGCAGCCCGGGACTCAAGGGGTTCGAGCAGTACTTC
V gene: TRBV5-1; J gene: TRBJ2-7; clone size: few; D gene: TRBD2; CDR3 length: 18; CDR3 protein: CASSSIGTSGNQVYEQYF; CDR3 DNA: TGCGCCAGCAGCTCGATCGGGACTAGCGGGAACCAAGTCTACGAGCAGTACTTC
V gene: TRBV20-1; J gene: TRBJ2-1; clone size: -; D gene: TRBD2; CDR3 length: 14; CDR3 protein: CSAGSGSSYNEQFF; CDR3 DNA: TGCAGTGCTGGCAGCGGGAGCTCCTACAATGAGCAGTTCTTC
V gene: TRBV24-1; J gene: TRBJ2-2; clone size: -; D gene: -; CDR3 length: 13; CDR3 protein: CATSDRGAGELFF; CDR3 DNA: TGTGCCACCAGTGATAGGGGCGCCGGGGAGCTGTTTTTT
V gene: TRBV5-1; J gene: TRBJ2-3; clone size: few; D gene: TRBD2; CDR3 length: 17; CDR3 protein: CASSLTIAGGRTDTQYF; CDR3 DNA: TGCGCCAGCAGCTTAACTATAGCGGGGGGACGCACAGATACGCAGTATTTT
V gene: TRBV5-1; J gene: TRBJ2-7; clone size: -; D gene: TRBD2; CDR3 length: 13; CDR3 protein: CASSWSGRWEQYF; CDR3 DNA: TGCGCCAGCAGCTGGAGCGGGAGATGGGAGCAGTACTTC
V gene: TRBV12-5; J gene: TRBJ2-7; clone size: -; D gene: TRBD1; CDR3 length: 18; CDR3 protein: CASGLVLDPGQSFGEQYF; CDR3 DNA: TGTGCTAGTGGTTTGGTATTGGACCCGGGACAGTCATTCGGGGAGCAGTACTTC
V gene: TRBV29-1; J gene: TRBJ2-3; clone size: -; D gene: -; CDR3 length: 15; CDR3 protein: CSVFGLARGTDTQYF; CDR3 DNA: TGCAGCGTTTTCGGTCTAGCGAGGGGCACAGATACGCAGTATTTT